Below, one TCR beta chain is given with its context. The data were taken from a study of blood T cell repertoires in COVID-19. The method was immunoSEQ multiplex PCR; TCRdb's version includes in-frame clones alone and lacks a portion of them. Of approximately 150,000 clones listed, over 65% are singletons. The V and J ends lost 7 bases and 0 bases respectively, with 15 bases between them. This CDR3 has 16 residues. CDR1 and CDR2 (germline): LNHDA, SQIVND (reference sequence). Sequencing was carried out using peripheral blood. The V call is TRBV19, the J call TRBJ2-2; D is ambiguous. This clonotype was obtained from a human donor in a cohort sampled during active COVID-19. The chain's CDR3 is CASNPTAVTNTGELFF. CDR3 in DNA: TGTGCCAGTAATCCCACGGCGGTTACGAACACCGGGGAGCTGTTTTTT. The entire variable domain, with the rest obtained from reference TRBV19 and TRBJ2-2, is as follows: DGGITQSPKYLFRKEGQNVTLSCEQNLNHDAMYWYRQDPGQGLRLIYYSQIVNDFQKGDIAEGYSVSREKKESFPLTVTSAQKNPTAFYLCASNPTAVTNTGELFFGEGSRLTVL.